This T cell receptor (beta chain) was captured by sequencing in a study of beta chain features in type 1 diabetes. On the study more broadly: Similarity in age, gender and cell yields was seen between patients and healthy donors. Study-wide results and caveats: There was a moderate but significant shortening of TCRB CDR3s in all four CD4+ subsets of Type 1 diabetes patients. Patients with type 1 diabetes showed fewer VDJ junction insertions and more deletions. The question of HLA type influencing TCRB rearrangement was one that remained unresolved here. PCR could preferentially amplify shorter templates, alike in patients and controls.

CDR3 length: 16 residues. Deletions cut 2 bases from V and 0 bases from J, with 11 bases between. CDR1 is SGHRS, CDR2 YFSETQ, per germline. Investigators reverse transcribed all isolated RNA, so they sequenced expressed TCRB transcripts. The method was immunoSEQ multiplex PCR; TCRdb's version includes in-frame clones alone and lacks a portion of them. The data contain around 100,000 clones, under 30% of them singletons. For this clone: What it recognizes is unknown.

What was sequenced was central memory CD4+ T cells from blood. This chain uses TRBV5-1 with TRBJ1-4, with D hard to call. The sequence was obtained from a woman in her late teens or twenties with type 1 diabetes. The CDR3 here is CASSFWAGATNEKLFF. Written as DNA, the CDR3 is TGCGCCAGCAGCTTTTGGGCAGGTGCAACTAATGAAAAACTGTTTTTT.